These 20 T cell receptor beta chains were sequenced from one sample in a study of cytomegalovirus exposure and HLA in healthy donors. The PCR had 60 Vbeta and 13 Jbeta primers. Generated by immunoSEQ multiplex PCR, the TCRdb table keeps only in-frame clones and is missing some. The sample yields 150,000 to 200,000 clones, approximately 80% seen once. Input material: PBMCs. Receptors originate from a woman aged 45-59 years in good health and CMV-seronegative.

The chain uses TRBV19 and TRBJ2-7; a weak D match, TRBD1 (7 bases). The germline V and J ends were trimmed by 3 bases and 6 bases, with 15 bases remaining between them. The CDR3 runs to 14 residues. Germline V lookup: CDR1 LNHDA, CDR2 SQIVND (reference sequence). The CDR3 DNA reads TGTGCCAGTAGTATCGGGGCCCAGGGGGGCGAGCAGTACTTC. It yields the protein CASSIGAQGGEQYF.

The V gene is TRBV5-5, the J gene TRBJ2-7; D ambiguous. In germline, CDR1 is SGHKS, CDR2 YYEKEE (reference sequence). V was clipped by 3 bases and J by 3 bases, with 13 bases between them. This CDR3 contains 14 residues. The CDR3 here is CASSSGSHSYEQYF. The CDR3 DNA is TGTGCCAGCAGCTCCGGTTCACACAGCTACGAGCAGTACTTC.

A few counts support this clone. The chain carries TRBV14 and TRBJ2-7, with D uncertain. The V gene's germline CDR1 is SGHDN and CDR2 FVKESK. The CDR3 has 14 amino acids. The ends were cut back, 5 bases at V and 0 bases at J, with 11 bases in the middle. The CDR3 here is CASSYGFASYEQYF. The CDR3 DNA sequence: TGTGCCAGCAGCTACGGTTTTGCCTCCTACGAGCAGTACTTC.

J is TRBJ1-1 and V is TRBV28, with a tentative D call TRBD1 (6 bases). In germline, CDR1 is MDHEN, CDR2 SYDVKM. This CDR3 comprises 15 residues. Trimming removed 1 base from V and 6 bases from J, with 15 bases in between. The CDR3: CASSLSAGDFAEAFF. CDR3 nucleotides: TGTGCCAGCAGTTTATCGGCAGGGGATTTCGCTGAAGCTTTCTTT.

The chain employs TRBV28 and TRBJ2-7, with D perhaps TRBD2 (5 bases). Germline CDR1 is MDHEN and CDR2 is SYDVKM. This CDR3 region has 14 residues. Trimming took 2 bases from V and 7 from J, leaving 15 bases between them. This CDR3 is CASSLGYRTGEQYF. In DNA, the CDR3 is TGTGCCAGCAGTTTAGGCTACAGAACGGGGGAGCAGTACTTC. Full variable domain (missing parts from reference TRBV28 and TRBJ2-7): DVKVTQSSRYLVKRTGEKVFLECVQDMDHENMFWYRQDPGLGLRLIYFSYDVKMKEKGDIPEGYSVSREKKERFSLILESASTNQTSMYLCASSLGYRTGEQYFGPGTRLTVT.

V is TRBV7-9 and J is TRBJ2-5, with 12 bases that match TRBD2. The CDR3 covers 17 residues. The trim removed 2 bases at V and 2 bases at J, leaving 6 bases unmatched. Germline CDR1 reads SEHNR; CDR2 reads FQNEAQ (reference sequence). The CDR3 DNA reads TGTGCCAGCAGCTTATCACAGACTAGCGGGGGACAAGAGACCCAGTACTTC. Amino acid sequence: CASSLSQTSGGQETQYF.

V and J are TRBV19 and TRBJ1-2, with TRBD1 matching 9 bases. The CDR3 has 14 residues. Germline V gene data show CDR1 as LNHDA and CDR2 as SQIVND (reference sequence). With V trimmed by 4 bases and J by 5 bases, 5 bases remained unmatched. CDR3 in DNA: TGTGCCAGTAGTAGACAGGGGGAGATTTATGGCTACACCTTC. It is translated as CASSRQGEIYGYTF. The whole variable domain, filled in from reference TRBV19 and TRBJ1-2, reads DGGITQSPKYLFRKEGQNVTLSCEQNLNHDAMYWYRQDPGQGLRLIYYSQIVNDFQKGDIAEGYSVSREKKESFPLTVTSAQKNPTAFYLCASSRQGEIYGYTFGSGTRLTVV.

The chain combines TRBV6-6 with TRBJ2-5, with TRBD2 as a possible D gene (6 bases). The CDR3 runs 16 residues. The ends were cut back, 0 bases at V and 5 bases at J, with 16 bases in the middle. Germline CDR1 MNHNY, CDR2 SVGAGI (reference sequence). CDR3 DNA sequence: TGTGCCAGCAGTTACTCGATTTTGGGACTGGCGGAGACCCAGTACTTC. Translating gives CASSYSILGLAETQYF.

V and J are TRBV5-8 and TRBJ1-2; 7 nucleotides line up with TRBD1. The CDR3 loop spans 16 amino acids. The V segment lost 2 bases and the J segment 6 bases; nucleotides outside the gene matches: 13. The germline V gene encodes CDR1 SGHTS and CDR2 YDEGEE. For the CDR3, the DNA is TGTGCCAGCAGCTTCCGGGGCAGGGGGATTCCGGATGGCTACACCTTC. Its translation is CASSFRGRGIPDGYTF.

The CDR3 region has the DNA TGTGCCATTCCAGGGGATGGCACTGAAGCTTTCTTT. Translated, it gives CAIPGDGTEAFF. This chain connects TRBV10-3 to TRBJ1-1, with D maybe TRBD1 (6 bases). The CDR3 has 12 residues. Per germline, CDR1 ENHRY and CDR2 SYGVKD. The V end lost 9 bases, the J end lost 4 bases, and 12 bases lay between the germline ends.

The table lists this clone with a count of one. The chain recombines TRBV5-1 with TRBJ1-4, with TRBD1 matching over 7 bases. The CDR3 length is 14 residues. The germline CDR1 and CDR2 sequences are SGHRS and YFSETQ. V shed 3 bases and J 8 bases; nucleotides not matched to a gene: 7. The chain's CDR3 is CASSSQGYGEKLFF. The CDR3 bases are TGCGCCAGCAGCTCACAGGGGTATGGGGAAAAACTGTTTTTT.

The chain employs TRBV25-1 and TRBJ1-6, with 7 bases fitting TRBD1. Germline loops: CDR1 MGHDK, CDR2 SYGVNS. This CDR3 contains 13 residues. The J segment lost 9 bases and the V segment lost 4 bases, leaving 3 bases of the junction unmatched. Here the CDR3 reads CASSGYRGSPLHF. CDR3 DNA: TGTGCCAGCAGTGGGTACAGGGGTTCACCCCTCCACTTT.

This clone appeared a single time. V and J are TRBV10-3 and TRBJ1-3; D unresolved. V lost 2 bases and J lost 0, with 14 bases in between. Germline V gene lookup returns CDR1 ENHRY and CDR2 SYGVKD. The CDR3 runs 17 residues. The CDR3 here is CAISEQTRRSSGNTIYF. The CDR3 DNA reads as TGTGCCATCAGTGAGCAGACCCGTCGGAGCTCTGGAAACACCATATATTTT.

In its sample, this clone was seen a few times. This chain uses TRBV2 with TRBJ1-1, with 8 bases aligning to TRBD1. The CDR3 has 14 residues. With V trimmed by 6 bases and J by 1 base, 4 bases remained unmatched. The germline CDR1 and CDR2 sequences are SNHLY and FYNNEI. The CDR3 loop reads CASSSQGANTEAFF. The CDR3 DNA follows: TGTGCCAGCAGCTCTCAGGGGGCGAACACTGAAGCTTTCTTT.

The chain couples TRBV21-1 to TRBJ1-3. TRBV21-1 has pseudogene status. The CDR3 spans 16 residues. CDR3 bases: TGTGCCAGCAGCAATTCTTGGCGGCACCTCCCAAACACCATATATTTT. Translation: CASSNSWRHLPNTIYF.

A remark on this clone: Other nucleotide sequences in the sample specify the same CDR3. The genes are TRBV7-2 and TRBJ1-5; TRBD1 matches 8 bases. CDR1 and CDR2 (germline): SGHTA, FQGNSA. This CDR3 region has 16 residues. The junction had 5 bases not matched to a gene; V was cut back by 1 base and J by 3 bases. DNA for the CDR3: TGTGCCAGCAGCTTAGGGACAGGGTCTTCCAATCAGCCCCAGCATTTT. Its protein product is CASSLGTGSSNQPQHF. Together with reference TRBV7-2 and TRBJ1-5, the CDR3 gives the full variable domain: GAGVSQSPSNKVTEKGKDVELRCDPISGHTALYWYRQSLGQGLEFLIYFQGNSAPDKSGLPSDRFSAERTGGSVSTLTIQRTQQEDSAVYLCASSLGTGSSNQPQHFGDGTRLSIL.

The rearrangement links TRBV7-3 to TRBJ2-5; D uncertain. The CDR3 extends over 13 amino acids. V was shortened by 3 bases and J by 2 bases, with 7 bases between the two germline ends. Looked up from germline, CDR1 is SGHTA and CDR2 is FQGTGA. For the CDR3, the DNA is TGTGCCAGCAGCTTGAGTAGTCAAGAGACCCAGTACTTC. Translating gives CASSLSSQETQYF.

This chain uses TRBV7-2 with TRBJ2-3, with a possible D match to TRBD2 (6 bases). From germline, CDR1 is SGHTA and CDR2 FQGNSA. The CDR3 runs 14 residues. Trimming cost V 2 bases and J 3 bases, with 9 bases left between them. CDR3 in amino acids: CASSLRGLTDTQYF. CDR3 sequence (DNA): TGTGCCAGCAGCTTAAGGGGACTGACAGATACGCAGTATTTT.

The CDR3 DNA sequence: TGTGCCAGCAGCTTAGAGGGGGGAACCTACGAGCAGTACTTC. Amino acid sequence: CASSLEGGTYEQYF. The chain employs TRBV11-3 and TRBJ2-7; TRBD2 might be the D (6 bases). Trimming removed 0 bases at V and 2 bases at J, with 8 bases between. This CDR3 contains 14 residues. Looked up from germline, CDR1 is SGHNT and CDR2 is YENEEA.

The count of this clone is one. This sequence joins TRBV28 and TRBJ2-7; 10 bases are shared with TRBD1. V was pared by 6 bases and J by 6 bases, with 5 bases of the junction left unmatched. CDR3 length equals 13 residues. Germline CDR1 and CDR2: MDHEN and SYDVKM. The CDR3 sequence is CASSLDRGGEQYF. In DNA form, the CDR3 reads TGTGCCAGCAGCCTGGACAGGGGGGGCGAGCAGTACTTC.